This paragraph reports one TCR beta chain. Its antigen is unidentified. This CDR3 is built from 12 residues. V was clipped by 4 bases and J by 9 bases, with 13 bases between them. Germline V CDR1 and CDR2: SGHRS, YFSETQ. This entry comes from a study of T cell responses to AZD1222 COVID-19 vaccine. Broader study findings: At study baseline, merely more than 5 AZD1222 recipients were seropositive. Spike was spanned by vaccine-associated CD4 TCRs, with dominance at 160-218 and 743-854.

The protocol was immunoSEQ multiplex PCR, while the TCRdb copy is restricted to in-frame clones and leaves out a portion. In the table there are 100,000 or so clones, about 93% of which are singletons. The material was peripheral blood, obtained 28 days after the second AZD1222 dose. The rearrangement uses TRBV5-1 and TRBJ1-2; D is unresolved. The TCR sequence derives from an adult who received the AZD1222 COVID-19 vaccine. CDR3 coding DNA: TGCGCCAGCAGCCCCGAGCGAGGGAGCTACACCTTC. Translated, it gives CASSPERGSYTF.